The clone carrying this T cell receptor (beta chain) came up many times. Its antigen is unknown. These data come from a study of identical twins. Overall study results and limits: When twins shared out-of-frame alpha sequences, those sequences had excess low generation probability.

TCRdb itself ran the 5' RACE reads through MiXCR, one entry per CDR3 protein. There are about 520,000 distinct CDR3 sequences in the sample; 20% to 25% occur only once, and about 0.93% lies in the top ten. V lost 0 bases, J lost 5 bases, and 14 bases lay in between. Germline V gene data show CDR1 as MNHEY and CDR2 as SVGEGT. The CDR3 is 15 residues long. Healthy Caucasians, and only they, were the donors. The sample was also linked to a second study, of T cells expressing NK-cell markers.

This receptor was obtained from a woman under 30 in good health. The sequenced material came from CD4+ T cells sorted from blood. This chain links TRBV6-2 or TRBV6-3 with TRBJ2-7, with a weak D call TRBD1 (6 bases). In nucleotides, the CDR3 is TGTGCCAGCAGTTACTCCCAATCCAGGGGCAACGAGCAGTACTTC. Translated: CASSYSQSRGNEQYF.